A single T cell receptor (beta chain) is shown here with its context. Antigen specificity is unknown. Isolation of CD4+ T cells took place after approximately 10 days of culture. Per germline, CDR1 GTSNPN and CDR2 SVGIG (reference sequence). V lost 0 bases and J lost 8, with 10 bases in between. This CDR3 spans 12 amino acids. This entry is derived from a study of vaccination effects on CD4 cells after COVID-19. The overall study: Two doses of either BNT162b2 or mRNA-1273 were given to each participant. Study-wide results and caveats: The study found marked clonal contraction of infection- and vaccine-induced clones late after vaccination.

Using immunoSEQ multiplex PCR, the repertoire was profiled, and TCRdb retains in-frame clones only, with some absent. The data contain about 50,000 clones, about 83% of them singletons. The clonotype was recovered from a human donor who received a COVID-19 vaccine. The genes are TRBV30 and TRBJ1-2; no reliable D call. The starting material was CD4+ T cells from PBMCs cultured without peptide, obtained before COVID-19 vaccination. CDR3 region: CAWSVALGGYTF. DNA for the CDR3: TGTGCCTGGAGTGTAGCTCTGGGCGGCTACACCTTC.